This T cell receptor (beta chain) was recorded in a study of T cells after yellow fever vaccination. This clonotype was observed a few times. TCRdb ran MiXCR on the 5' RACE reads and lists one entry per CDR3 protein. The table has 200,000 to 250,000 distinct CDR3 sequences, 6.9% seen once. Per germline, CDR1 MNHEY and CDR2 SMNVEV (reference sequence). Between the trimmed V and J ends, which lost 4 bases and 5 bases, there was a span of 21 bases. There are 16 residues in the CDR3. Sample: CD4+ T cells sorted from PBMCs, taken 15 days after the yellow fever booster vaccination. The genes are TRBV27 and TRBJ2-7; perhaps TRBD1 as D (6 bases). The sequence was obtained from a man younger than 40 who received the YFV17D yellow fever vaccine. The CDR3 is CASSCTRDIRDNEQYF. The CDR3 DNA sequence: TGTGCCAGCAGTTGCACCAGGGACATTCGCGACAACGAGCAGTACTTC.